This T cell receptor (beta chain) was observed in a study of graft-versus-host responses after intestinal transplantation. Study information: Every recipient had anti-thymocyte globulin induction and 2 to 4 years of tacrolimus plus steroids. Notes on the study in general: Among circulating GvH clones, peak levels were associated with early post-transplant declines in HvG clones. Among recipient marrow samples, GvH clones were found; some appeared first in ileum or blood.

V was cut by 4 bases and J by 6 bases, with 7 bases left in between. The CDR3 is 12 amino acids. Germline CDR1 reads SGHRS; CDR2 reads YFSETQ. Produced via immunoSEQ multiplex PCR; TCRdb's table is partial and in-frame only. The data hold roughly 5,200 clones, with 33% observed a single time. Stimulators, 200,000 irradiated and violet-dye-labeled cells, were plated with 200,000 CFSE-labeled responder cells. This chain links TRBV5-1 with TRBJ2-2; D is unclear. Here the sequenced sample was alloreactive CD8+ T cells from a mixed lymphocyte reaction culture, taken before intestinal transplant. As for subset: CFSE-low proliferating T cells sorted from approximately six-day pre-transplant mixed lymphocyte reaction (GvH or HvG direction). The clonotype comes from a human patient who received an intestinal transplant. For the CDR3, the DNA is TGCGCCAGCAGCCCCCCAGCCGGGGAGCTGTTTTTT. Residues: CASSPPAGELFF.